The 3 T cell receptor beta chains below were found in one sample sequenced in a study of cytomegalovirus exposure and HLA in healthy donors. In the PCR, 60 Vbeta and 13 Jbeta primers were used. The method was immunoSEQ multiplex PCR; TCRdb's version includes in-frame clones alone and lacks a portion of them. The table lists approximately 180,000 clones, approximately 84% of them singletons, with around 4.8% in the top ten. The sequencing sample was made of PBMCs. The receptors stem from a girl aged 10-17 years in good health and CMV-seropositive.

The V call is TRBV7-2, the J call TRBJ2-5; D is unclear. Germline CDR1 SGHTA, CDR2 FQGNSA. The length of the CDR3 is 13 residues. Trimming removed 6 bases at V and 5 bases at J, with 13 bases between. CDR3 sequence: CASSPAPVETQYF. DNA for the CDR3: TGTGCCAGCAGTCCCGCCCCGGTGGAGACCCAGTACTTC. The variable domain in full, completed from reference TRBV7-2 and TRBJ2-5, reads GAGVSQSPSNKVTEKGKDVELRCDPISGHTALYWYRQSLGQGLEFLIYFQGNSAPDKSGLPSDRFSAERTGGSVSTLTIQRTQQEDSAVYLCASSPAPVETQYFGPGTRLLVL.

J is TRBJ2-7 and V is TRBV5-6; TRBD1 aligns across 10 bases. After removal of 2 bases from V and 3 bases from J, the junction contained 2 bases not matched to a gene. CDR3 length: 14 amino acids. In germline, CDR1 is SGHDT, CDR2 YYEEEE. The CDR3 DNA is TGTGCCAGCAGCTTCCGGGACAGGGGCTACGAGCAGTACTTC. This translates into CASSFRDRGYEQYF.

The chain has TRBV6-5 and TRBJ2-7; TRBD1 matches at 10 bases. V was clipped by 6 bases and J by 6 bases; unmatched bases: 8. Germline CDR1 is MNHEY and CDR2 is SVGAGI. CDR3 length equals 14 residues. Written as DNA, the CDR3 is TGTGCCAGCAGCCCCGGGACAGGGGTCAGCGAGCAGTACTTC. Translation: CASSPGTGVSEQYF.